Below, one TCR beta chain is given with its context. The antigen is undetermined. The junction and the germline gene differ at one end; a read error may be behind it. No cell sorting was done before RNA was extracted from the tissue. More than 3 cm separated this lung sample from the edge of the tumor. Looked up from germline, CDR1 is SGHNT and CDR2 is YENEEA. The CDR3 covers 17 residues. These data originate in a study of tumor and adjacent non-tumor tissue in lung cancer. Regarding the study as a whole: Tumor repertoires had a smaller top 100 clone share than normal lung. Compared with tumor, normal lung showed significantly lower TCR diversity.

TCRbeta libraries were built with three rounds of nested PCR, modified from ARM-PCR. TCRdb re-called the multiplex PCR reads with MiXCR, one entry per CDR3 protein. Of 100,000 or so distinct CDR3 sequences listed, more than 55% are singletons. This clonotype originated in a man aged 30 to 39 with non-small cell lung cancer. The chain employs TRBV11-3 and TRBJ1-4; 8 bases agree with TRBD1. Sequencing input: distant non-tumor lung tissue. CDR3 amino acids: CAGSSWTGSPLNEKLFF. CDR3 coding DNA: TGCGCCGGCAGTTCATGGACAGGGAGTCCGCTTAATGAAAAACTGTTTTTT.